This TCR beta chain was observed in a study of blood T cells in healthy people across ages. General study findings and limits: There were more naive CD4+ cells and higher diversity in long-lived donors than in aged donors.

Regarding this clonotype: Antigen specificity is unknown.

The CDR3 consists of 14 residues. Trimming cost V 3 bases and J 13 bases, with 22 bases left between them. CDR1 is DFQATT and CDR2 is SNEGSKA in the germline V gene (reference sequence). Whenever a sample was processed, at least 7 million PBMCs were isolated. Primers used in a second PCR of roughly 6 to 11 cycles were a sample-barcoded 5' primer and a J-beta primer mix. TCRdb analysed the 5' RACE reads with MiXCR anew, one entry per CDR3 protein. The sample contains hundreds of thousands of distinct CDR3 sequences, around 49% of which appear only once. The sequenced sample consisted of blood. This sequence originates from a young man in good health. The chain carries TRBV20-1 and TRBJ2-4; D is perhaps TRBD2 (5 bases). CDR3 nucleotides: TGCAGTGCTAGGGCCGGAGACTACTCCCTTTTGCAGTACTTC. Translation gives CSARAGDYSLLQYF.